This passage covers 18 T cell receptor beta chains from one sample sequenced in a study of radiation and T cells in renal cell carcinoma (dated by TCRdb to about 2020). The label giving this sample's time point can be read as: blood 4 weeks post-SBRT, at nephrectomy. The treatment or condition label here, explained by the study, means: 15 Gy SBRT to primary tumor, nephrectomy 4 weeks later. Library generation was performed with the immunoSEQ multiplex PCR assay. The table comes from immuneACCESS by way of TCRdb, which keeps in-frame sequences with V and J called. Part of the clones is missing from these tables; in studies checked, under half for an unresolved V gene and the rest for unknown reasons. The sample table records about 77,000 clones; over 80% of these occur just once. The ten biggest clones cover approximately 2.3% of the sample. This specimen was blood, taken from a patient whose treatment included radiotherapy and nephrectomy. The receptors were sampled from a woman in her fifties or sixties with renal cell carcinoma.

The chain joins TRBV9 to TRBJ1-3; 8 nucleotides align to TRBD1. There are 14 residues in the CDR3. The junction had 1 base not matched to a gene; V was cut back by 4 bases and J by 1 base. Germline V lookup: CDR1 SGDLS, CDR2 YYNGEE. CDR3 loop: CASSRTGSGNTIYF. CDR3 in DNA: TGTGCCAGCAGCCGGACAGGGTCTGGAAACACCATATATTTT.

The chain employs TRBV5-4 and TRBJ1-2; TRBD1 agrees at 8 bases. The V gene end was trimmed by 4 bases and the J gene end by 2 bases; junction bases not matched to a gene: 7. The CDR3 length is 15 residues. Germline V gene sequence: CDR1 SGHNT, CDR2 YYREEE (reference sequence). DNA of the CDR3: TGTGCCAGCAGCCCCAGGCAGGGGGCGAACTATGGCTACACCTTC. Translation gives CASSPRQGANYGYTF.

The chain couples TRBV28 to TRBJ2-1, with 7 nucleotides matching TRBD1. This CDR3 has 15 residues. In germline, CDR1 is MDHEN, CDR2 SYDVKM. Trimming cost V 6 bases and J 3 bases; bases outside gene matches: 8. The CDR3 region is CASRTRAGGYNEQFF. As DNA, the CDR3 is TGTGCCAGCAGGACTCGGGCAGGGGGCTACAATGAGCAGTTCTTC.

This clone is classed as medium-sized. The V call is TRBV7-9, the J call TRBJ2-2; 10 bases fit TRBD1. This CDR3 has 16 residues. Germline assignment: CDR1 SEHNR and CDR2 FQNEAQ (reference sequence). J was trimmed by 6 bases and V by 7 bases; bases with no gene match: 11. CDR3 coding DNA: TGTGCCAGCACCCCAGGGGGACAGGGGTACCCCGGGGAGCTGTTTTTT. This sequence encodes CASTPGGQGYPGELFF.

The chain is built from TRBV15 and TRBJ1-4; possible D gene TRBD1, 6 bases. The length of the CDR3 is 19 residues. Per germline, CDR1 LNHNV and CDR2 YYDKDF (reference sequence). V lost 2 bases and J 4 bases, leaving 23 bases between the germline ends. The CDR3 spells CATSRTSWVTGKNNEKLFF. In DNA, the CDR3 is TGTGCCACCAGCAGAACATCCTGGGTGACAGGCAAAAATAATGAAAAACTGTTTTTT.

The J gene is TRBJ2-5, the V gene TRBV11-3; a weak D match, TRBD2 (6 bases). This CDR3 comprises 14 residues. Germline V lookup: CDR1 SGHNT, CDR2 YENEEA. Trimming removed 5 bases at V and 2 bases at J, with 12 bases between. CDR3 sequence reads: CASSRGGAQETQYF. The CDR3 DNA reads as TGTGCCAGCAGCCGCGGCGGGGCACAAGAGACCCAGTACTTC. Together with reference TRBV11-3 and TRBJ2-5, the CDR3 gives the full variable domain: EAGVVQSPRYKIIEKKQPVAFWCNPISGHNTLYWYLQNLGQGPELLIRYENEEAVDDSQLPKDRFSAERLKGVDSTLKIQPAELGDSAVYLCASSRGGAQETQYFGPGTRLLVL.

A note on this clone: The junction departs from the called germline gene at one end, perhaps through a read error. The CDR3 loop reads CAWGGQLRVF. The CDR3 nucleotides read TGTGCCTGGGGCGGACAGCTCAGAGTCTTC. The chain uses TRBV30 and TRBJ2-7; TRBD1 is a possible D gene (6 bases). Germline lookup yields CDR1 GTSNPN and CDR2 SVGIG (reference sequence). The CDR3 is made up of 10 amino acids.

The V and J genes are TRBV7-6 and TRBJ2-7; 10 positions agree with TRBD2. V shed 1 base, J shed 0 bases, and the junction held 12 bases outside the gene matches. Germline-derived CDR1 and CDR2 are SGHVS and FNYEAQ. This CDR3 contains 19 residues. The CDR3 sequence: CASSLVAGLADDSSYEQYF. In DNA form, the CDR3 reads TGTGCCAGCAGCTTAGTAGCCGGACTAGCGGATGATAGCTCCTACGAGCAGTACTTC.

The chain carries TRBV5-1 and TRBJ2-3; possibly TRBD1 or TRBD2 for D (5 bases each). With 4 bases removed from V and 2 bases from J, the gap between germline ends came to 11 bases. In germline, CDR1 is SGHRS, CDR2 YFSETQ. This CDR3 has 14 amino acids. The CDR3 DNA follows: TGCGCCAGCAGCCCTCGGGACCTCACAGATACGCAGTATTTT. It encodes CASSPRDLTDTQYF.

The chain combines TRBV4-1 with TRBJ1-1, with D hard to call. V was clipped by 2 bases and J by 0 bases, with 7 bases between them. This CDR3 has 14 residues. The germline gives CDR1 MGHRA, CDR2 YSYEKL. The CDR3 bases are TGCGCCAGCAGCCAATCCCAAATGAACACTGAAGCTTTCTTT. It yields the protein CASSQSQMNTEAFF.

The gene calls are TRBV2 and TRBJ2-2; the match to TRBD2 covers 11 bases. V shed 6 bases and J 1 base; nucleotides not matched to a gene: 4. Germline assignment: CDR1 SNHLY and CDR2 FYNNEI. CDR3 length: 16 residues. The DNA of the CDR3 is TGTGCCAGCAGCCTCCTAGCGGGGGGGAACACCGGGGAGCTGTTTTTT. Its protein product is CASSLLAGGNTGELFF. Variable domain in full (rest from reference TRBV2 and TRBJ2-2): EPEVTQTPSHQVTQMGQEVILRCVPISNHLYFYWYRQILGQKVEFLVSFYNNEISEKSEIFDDQFSVERPDGSNFTLKIRSTKLEDSAMYFCASSLLAGGNTGELFFGEGSRLTVL.

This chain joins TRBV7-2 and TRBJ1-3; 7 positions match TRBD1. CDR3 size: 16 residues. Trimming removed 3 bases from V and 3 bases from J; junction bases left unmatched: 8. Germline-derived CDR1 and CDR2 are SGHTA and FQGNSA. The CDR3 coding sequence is TGTGCCAGCAGCTTTCCCGAAGACAGGGTTGGAAACACCATATATTTT. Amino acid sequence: CASSFPEDRVGNTIYF. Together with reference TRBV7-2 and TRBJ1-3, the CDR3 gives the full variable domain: GAGVSQSPSNKVTEKGKDVELRCDPISGHTALYWYRQSLGQGLEFLIYFQGNSAPDKSGLPSDRFSAERTGGSVSTLTIQRTQQEDSAVYLCASSFPEDRVGNTIYFGEGSWLTVV.

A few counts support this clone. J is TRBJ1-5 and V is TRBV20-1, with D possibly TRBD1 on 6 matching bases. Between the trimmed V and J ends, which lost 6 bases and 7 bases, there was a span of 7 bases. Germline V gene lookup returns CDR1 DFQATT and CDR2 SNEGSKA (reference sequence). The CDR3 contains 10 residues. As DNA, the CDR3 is TGCAGTGCCGGGGGCCAGCCCCAGCATTTT. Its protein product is CSAGGQPQHF.

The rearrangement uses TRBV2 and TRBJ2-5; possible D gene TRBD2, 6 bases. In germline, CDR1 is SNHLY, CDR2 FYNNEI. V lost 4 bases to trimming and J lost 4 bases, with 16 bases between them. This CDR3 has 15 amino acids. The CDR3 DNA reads TGTGCCAGCAGTGTTGCTCCGGGGCGGGGAGAGACCCAGTACTTC. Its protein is CASSVAPGRGETQYF.

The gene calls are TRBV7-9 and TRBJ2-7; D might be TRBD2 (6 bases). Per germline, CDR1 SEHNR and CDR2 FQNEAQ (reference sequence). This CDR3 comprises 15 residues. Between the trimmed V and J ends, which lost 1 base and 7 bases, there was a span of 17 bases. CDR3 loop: CASSLGSSVLGEQYF. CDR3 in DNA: TGTGCCAGCAGCTTAGGTTCTAGCGTATTGGGGGAGCAGTACTTC.

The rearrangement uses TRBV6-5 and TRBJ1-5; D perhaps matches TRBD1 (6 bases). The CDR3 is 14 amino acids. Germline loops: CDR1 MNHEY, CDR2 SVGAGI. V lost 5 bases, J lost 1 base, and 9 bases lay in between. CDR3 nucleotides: TGTGCCAGCAGTAGAGGGGGGAGCAATCAGCCCCAGCATTTT. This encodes CASSRGGSNQPQHF.

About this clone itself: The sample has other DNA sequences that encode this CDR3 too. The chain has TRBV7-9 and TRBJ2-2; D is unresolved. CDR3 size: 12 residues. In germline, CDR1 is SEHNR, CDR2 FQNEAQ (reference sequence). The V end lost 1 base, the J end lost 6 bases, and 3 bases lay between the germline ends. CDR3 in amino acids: CASSLVPGELFF. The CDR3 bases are TGTGCCAGCAGCTTAGTTCCCGGGGAGCTGTTTTTT.

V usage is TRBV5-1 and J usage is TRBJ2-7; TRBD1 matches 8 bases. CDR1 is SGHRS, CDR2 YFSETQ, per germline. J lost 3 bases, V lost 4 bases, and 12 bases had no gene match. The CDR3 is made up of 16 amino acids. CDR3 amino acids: CASSLNPRTGYYEQYF. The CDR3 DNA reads TGCGCCAGCAGCCTGAACCCCCGGACAGGGTACTACGAGCAGTACTTC.